This T cell receptor (beta chain) was recorded in a study of CD8+ T cells in alopecia areata. Sample treatment: oral pan-JAK inhibitor, 5-10 mg twice daily. Extraction and reverse transcription of RNA yielded cDNA as the sequencing template. Assay: immunoSEQ multiplex PCR; the TCRdb copy retains only in-frame clones and omits some. The sample holds more than 150,000 clones, more than 55% seen once. This clone was seen only once. Sequenced here: CD4+ T cells sorted from blood, sampled at week 4, from a patient treated with tofacitinib. The sequence derives from a human donor with alopecia areata.

In DNA, the CDR3 is TGTGCCAGCAGCGTAGCGTCTAGCGGGGAAGAGACCCAGTACTTC. This encodes CASSVASSGEETQYF. The chain joins TRBV9 to TRBJ2-5; the match to TRBD2 covers 9 bases. J lost 3 bases, V lost 0 bases, and 3 bases had no gene match. Germline V gene sequence: CDR1 SGDLS, CDR2 YYNGEE. The CDR3 is 15 amino acids.